This T cell receptor (beta chain) was identified during a study of shared clonotypes between healthy human individuals. Trimming took 6 bases from V and 3 from J, leaving 16 bases between them. The CDR3 has 15 amino acids. The germline CDR1 and CDR2 sequences are MGHRA and YSYEKL. Data came from immunoSEQ multiplex PCR; TCRdb stores just in-frame clones and leaves some out. The table includes around 370,000 clones, 95% to 97% detected once. The sample taken for sequencing was memory CD8+ T cells sorted from blood. Subset in this sample: CD45RO+ cells pooled with CCR7-negative TemRA cells. The source of this sequence is a man under 40 in good health. This chain uses TRBV4-1 with TRBJ2-3; D tentatively fits TRBD1 or TRBD2 (6 bases each). The CDR3 here is CASSQGWRETDTQYF. The CDR3 region has the DNA TGCGCCAGCAGTCAGGGGTGGCGGGAAACAGATACGCAGTATTTT.